The clone carrying this TCR beta chain was detected only a few times. Antigen specificity is unknown. Profiling relied on immunoSEQ multiplex PCR, and the TCRdb table lists in-frame clones only, not all of them. The top ten clones hold 24% of a sample with tens of thousands of clones, 75% to 85% of them seen once. The CDR3 covers 14 residues. Germline-derived CDR1 and CDR2 are WSHSY and SAAADI. With 9 bases clipped from V and 0 bases from J, the junction kept 6 bases outside the gene matches. Time point defined: recipient sample about 28 days before transplant, after cytoreduction. Blood collection times were about day -28 and days 30, 100, 180 posttransplant. These data belong to a study of T cell clonotyping in hematopoietic cell transplantation. Findings and limits, study-wide: After transplant, recipient diversity fell while pathologically expanded clonotypes grew through day 180. Graft donor and pretransplant recipient Inverse Simpson Index values predicted broader posttransplant TCR diversity. At the given depth, recipient repertoires were over 95% de novo clonotypes.

This specimen was peripheral blood mononuclear cells, taken before stem cell transplant. The source of this sequence is a woman in her sixties with acute myeloid leukemia. Some clones in this sample may be carry-over from other donors' samples. The chain carries TRBV10-2 and TRBJ2-3; 7 bases align to TRBD2. The CDR3: CASRLADSTDTQYF. CDR3 nucleotides: TGCGCCAGTAGACTAGCCGATAGCACAGATACGCAGTATTTT.